This T cell receptor (beta chain) was found in a study of human T cells and chemical hapten exposure. The wider study: Throughout the approximately 26-week study, diphenylcyclopropenone was applied weekly to the patients' scalps. Small pooled library volume differences chiefly drove per-sample TCR yield variation.

TCRdb recomputed calls from the RACE reads with MiXCR, one row per CDR3 protein. The profile shows more than 300,000 distinct CDR3 sequences, approximately 5% of them singletons. This clonotype was recorded many times. The antigen is undetermined. Losses at the gene ends were 1 base for V and 3 bases for J; bases not matched to a gene: 7. Germline CDR1 is SQVTM and CDR2 is ANQGSEA. The CDR3 runs to 15 residues. Time point reported: pre-sensitization, week 0. Treatment reported: therapeutic diphenylcyclopropenone sensitization with weekly scalp DPC. General study findings and limits: Relative to control repertoires, expanded TCRs gave rise to significantly more large CDR3 similarity clusters. Counts of TCRs expanded at PT1 correlated positively with patch test score.

V usage is TRBV29-1 and J usage is TRBJ2-3; 7 bases agree with TRBD2. This clonotype originated in a woman aged 18-30 years with alopecia areata. Some clones in this sample may be carry-over from other donors' samples. Sample: whole blood, taken in connection with sensitization to the hapten diphenylcyclopropenone (DPC). The CDR3 DNA reads as TGCAGCGTTGAAGTATGGAGCGGGGCAACAGATACGCAGTATTTT. This encodes CSVEVWSGATDTQYF.